This TCR beta chain was sequenced for a study of control samples from healthy donors and cancer patients. V was clipped by 5 bases and J by 13 bases; unmatched bases: 7. Germline CDR1 and CDR2: GTSNPN and SVGIG (reference sequence). This CDR3 contains 13 residues. Measured with immunoSEQ multiplex PCR; TCRdb has only the in-frame clones, and not every one. The sample records fewer than 65,000 clones, 89% being singletons. The sequence was collected from a man in his forties with colorectal cancer. V gene TRBV30 combines with J gene TRBJ1-6; 11 positions match TRBD1. Material for sequencing was PBMCs. As DNA, the CDR3 is TGTGCCTGGGATGGACAGGGGGCTGGGCCCCTCCACTTT. It codes for CAWDGQGAGPLHF.